The source of this T cell receptor (beta chain) is a study of blood T cell repertoires in COVID-19. Clones were read by immunoSEQ multiplex PCR, and TCRdb kept only the in-frame ones, dropping some. The table lists 150,000 to 200,000 clones, around 87% of them singletons. This CDR3 comprises 15 residues. The V segment lost 8 bases and the J segment 5 bases; nucleotides outside the gene matches: 10. From germline, CDR1 is MNHNY and CDR2 SVGAGI (reference sequence). The material sequenced was peripheral blood. The chain uses TRBV6-6 and TRBJ2-5; 11 bases are a match to TRBD2. This receptor was obtained from a woman in her 70s with COVID-19, enrolled during active disease. CDR3 nucleotide sequence: TGTGCCAGCCTACTAGCGGGGGCCCAGGGGGAGACCCAGTACTTC. Protein product: CASLLAGAQGETQYF.